This TCR beta chain was sequenced for a study of T cell responses to AZD1222 COVID-19 vaccine. Study-wide findings and caveats: Donors were mostly white British, more females; clonal diversity possibly underestimated.

Of note for this clone: Its target is unknown.

From germline, CDR1 is MNHEY and CDR2 SVGAGI. The trim removed 6 bases at V and 1 base at J, leaving 5 bases unmatched. This CDR3 has 15 amino acids. Here immunoSEQ multiplex PCR was the method, and the copy in TCRdb shows in-frame clones only, minus some. The repertoire consists of about 110,000 clones, with over 80% occurring once and the leading ten covering 6.5% to 9.5%. The chain joins TRBV6-5 to TRBJ1-1; 10 bases agree with TRBD1. The source was peripheral blood, collected on day 0 of AZD1222 vaccination. This clonotype was sampled from an adult in good health. DNA for the CDR3: TGTGCCAGCAGACGACAGGGGGCGGGGAACACTGAAGCTTTCTTT. Amino acid sequence: CASRRQGAGNTEAFF.